This T cell receptor beta chain was captured in a study of shared clonotypes between healthy human individuals. Study-wide findings and caveats: Among non-shared clonotypes, generation probabilities were lower than among those shared by all four donors. Clonotype sharing across several donors was observed for roughly 5% of naive CD4 clonotypes.

Germline V gene lookup returns CDR1 LNHDA and CDR2 SQIVND (reference sequence). With 7 bases removed from V and 4 bases from J, the gap between germline ends came to 7 bases. This CDR3 contains 12 residues. Remarks on this clone: The antigen is undetermined.

Each PCR replicate from the sorted subsets contained 150 to 250 ng DNA, which is 25,000 to 30,000 T cell genomes. The data were produced by immunoSEQ multiplex PCR, yet TCRdb's version contains in-frame clones alone and is incomplete. This table has around 1.9 million clones, more than 85% appearing once. CD45RO-negative, CCR7-positively selected cells formed the naive CD8 fraction, excluding terminally differentiated effector memory CD45RA+ cells. Sequenced: naive CD8+ T cells from PBMCs. The rearrangement links TRBV19 to TRBJ2-2; D call uncertain. The sequence derives from a young man in good health. Some clones in this sample may be carry-over from other donors' samples. The CDR3 here is CASNPGTGELFF. As DNA, the CDR3 is TGTGCCAGTAACCCCGGCACCGGGGAGCTGTTTTTT.